This T cell receptor beta chain was captured by sequencing in a study of CD4 T cell repertoires in COVID-19. Study summary: After around 11 days of IL-2 expansion, CFSE-low cells were relabeled and restimulated with other coronavirus spikes.

Measured with immunoSEQ multiplex PCR; TCRdb has only the in-frame clones, and not every one. The top ten hold about 0.61% of the sample, which has some 80,000 clones, about 83% seen once. V dropped 7 bases and J dropped 3 bases, with 13 bases sitting between them. The CDR3 contains 14 residues. Germline CDR1 MNHNY, CDR2 SVGAGI (reference sequence). Mild-to-severe COVID-19 survivors were the donors. The memory T cells were sequenced right after ex vivo isolation, without culture. Notes on the study in general: Sharing of several most expanded SARS-CoV-2-reactive clonotypes across memory subsets suggested intraclonal diversification.

In regard to this clone: Its target is unknown.

The chain joins TRBV6-6 to TRBJ2-1; D perhaps matches TRBD1 (6 bases). The TCR sequence derives from a human donor who had COVID-19. Sample: CD4+ T cells from peripheral blood, taken after recovery from COVID-19. CDR3 region: CASIGRGHYNEQFF. In DNA form, the CDR3 reads TGTGCCAGCATTGGCAGGGGTCACTACAATGAGCAGTTCTTC.